These 14 T cell receptor beta chains share one sample of origin, sequenced in a study of T cells in Graves' hyperthyroidism and ophthalmopathy. RNA transcripts were the template for amplifying TCR beta CDR3 regions. The HTBI primer set drove a first-round RT-PCR of the TCR CDR3. TCRdb analysed the multiplex PCR reads with MiXCR anew, one entry per CDR3 protein. Of some 550,000 distinct CDR3 sequences detected, around 20% appear once; the ten largest clones hold 26%. The sequenced sample was blood. The receptors were sampled from a man between 18 and 35 years old with Graves' hyperthyroidism.

This clonotype has only a few counts. The V and J genes are TRBV20-1 and TRBJ2-7; a weak D match, TRBD2 (5 bases). The CDR3 sequence is 12 residues long. In germline, CDR1 is DFQATT, CDR2 SNEGSKA (reference sequence). Trimming removed 4 bases at V and 5 bases at J, with 12 bases between. The CDR3 is CSAMRASHEQYF. DNA of the CDR3: TGCAGTGCTATGAGGGCATCTCACGAGCAGTACTTC.

This clonotype was counted at least ten times. The chain carries TRBV6-4 and TRBJ2-2; D call uncertain. The CDR3 has 14 residues. V lost 4 bases to trimming and J lost 4 bases, with 10 bases between them. CDR1 and CDR2 from the germline V gene are MRHNA and SNTAGT. This CDR3 is CASSVDFGTGELFF. The DNA of the CDR3 is TGTGCCAGCAGTGTAGATTTCGGCACCGGGGAGCTGTTTTTT.

With respect to this clonotype: This may be a read error, as it is one base from a much larger clone. This chain uses TRBV12-3 or TRBV12-4 with TRBJ1-1; D is perhaps TRBD1 (5 bases). Trimming pared 5 bases from V and 11 bases from J, leaving 18 bases between. CDR3 size: 13 residues. The DNA for the CDR3 is TGTGCCAGCAGTCCTCCCGGGGGTTTATGGGCTTTCTTT. This gives the protein CASSPPGGLWAFF.

The table lists this clonotype with many counts. The J gene is TRBJ2-7, the V gene TRBV28, with D maybe TRBD2 (6 bases). The CDR3 is made up of 12 amino acids. The V end was cut by 4 bases, the J end by 4 bases, with 8 bases between. Germline V gives CDR1 MDHEN, CDR2 SYDVKM. CDR3 nucleotides: TGTGCCAGCAGTTCCGCGGGGTACGAGCAGTACTTC. Amino acids: CASSSAGYEQYF. Looking up the rest from reference TRBV28 and TRBJ2-7 gives the full variable domain: DVKVTQSSRYLVKRTGEKVFLECVQDMDHENMFWYRQDPGLGLRLIYFSYDVKMKEKGDIPEGYSVSREKKERFSLILESASTNQTSMYLCASSSAGYEQYFGPGTRLTVT.

This clonotype was detected ten times or more. The rearrangement joins TRBV28 to TRBJ1-2, with 8 bases fitting TRBD1. CDR1 and CDR2 from the germline V gene are MDHEN and SYDVKM. With 5 bases clipped from V and 1 base from J, the junction kept 12 bases outside the gene matches. This CDR3 is 17 amino acids long. The DNA of the CDR3 is TGTGCCAGCAGTCCCCGGACAGGGTCCATTTTTAACTATGGCTACACCTTC. Protein sequence: CASSPRTGSIFNYGYTF.

Ten or more counts support this clonotype. The chain carries TRBV6-1 and TRBJ1-5; TRBD1 matches 9 bases. V gave up 4 bases and J gave up 6 bases; unmatched junction bases: 7. From germline, CDR1 is MNHNS and CDR2 SASEGT. The CDR3 loop spans 15 amino acids. The CDR3 coding sequence is TGTGCCAGCAGTGCGGGGACAGGGTGGAGTCAGCCCCAGCATTTT. Amino acid sequence: CASSAGTGWSQPQHF.

The chain couples TRBV19 to TRBJ1-1; 7 nucleotides align to TRBD1. Trimming cost V 3 bases and J 6 bases; bases outside gene matches: 7. Germline loops: CDR1 LNHDA, CDR2 SQIVND (reference sequence). The CDR3 extends over 14 amino acids. Here the CDR3 DNA reads TGTGCCAGTAGTATGATACAGGGGAAATCTGAAGCTTTCTTT. It encodes CASSMIQGKSEAFF.

The chain carries TRBV9 and TRBJ2-5, with 11 positions matching TRBD2. In germline, CDR1 is SGDLS, CDR2 YYNGEE. The ends lost 0 bases at V and 5 bases at J; junction bases unmatched: 6. The CDR3 length is 16 residues. The CDR3 spells CASSVAGVAGGETQYF. CDR3 bases: TGTGCCAGCAGCGTAGCGGGGGTAGCGGGAGGGGAGACCCAGTACTTC.

In this sample, this clonotype turned up many times. The J gene is TRBJ2-7, the V gene TRBV12-3 or TRBV12-4; D not certain. The CDR3 runs to 12 residues. The V end was cut by 5 bases, the J end by 2 bases, with 7 bases between. This CDR3 reads CASSALAYEQYF. Written as DNA, the CDR3 is TGTGCCAGCAGTGCTTTGGCCTACGAGCAGTACTTC.

This clonotype has a handful of counts. A read error may explain this, as a much larger clone is one base away. V gene TRBV12-3 or TRBV12-4 combines with J gene TRBJ1-2; D is possibly TRBD1 (6 bases). Trimming stripped 3 bases from V and 2 bases from J, with 13 bases between. There are 15 residues in the CDR3. The CDR3 sequence: CASSFVDSPNYGYTF. In DNA form, the CDR3 reads TGTGCCAGCAGTTTTGTGGACAGCCCCAACTATGGCTACACCTTC.

This chain connects TRBV11-2 to TRBJ2-6; D unresolved. This CDR3 is 15 amino acids long. From germline, CDR1 is SGHAT and CDR2 FQNNGV. Trimming cost V 5 bases and J 2 bases, with 10 bases left between them. CDR3 in DNA: TGTGCCAGCAGCCCAGTAGCTGCTGGGGCCAACGTCCTGACTTTC. This translates into CASSPVAAGANVLTF.

CDR3 DNA sequence: TGTGCCAGTAGTCTTTCCTCCGGGACAGGGGGTCAGCCCCAGCATTTT. This translates into CASSLSSGTGGQPQHF. The chain employs TRBV19 and TRBJ1-5; TRBD1 matches 11 bases. The CDR3 totals 16 residues. Germline V gene sequence: CDR1 LNHDA, CDR2 SQIVND (reference sequence). With V trimmed by 5 bases and J by 6 bases, 9 bases remained unmatched.

The V call is TRBV12-3 or TRBV12-4, the J call TRBJ1-1, with D possibly TRBD1 on 6 matching bases. V was shortened by 6 bases and J by 1 base, with 12 bases between the two germline ends. This CDR3 spans 14 amino acids. The DNA for the CDR3 is TGTGCCAGCAGGAGAAAACAGGGGAACACTGAAGCTTTCTTT. This codes for CASRRKQGNTEAFF.

As regards this clonotype: This may be a read error, as it is one base from a much larger clone. This rearrangement joins TRBV2 to TRBJ2-7; D is perhaps TRBD1 (7 bases). The germline CDR1 and CDR2 sequences are SNHLY and FYNNEI. This CDR3 is 14 amino acids long. The CDR3 is CASSERDSSYEQCF. The CDR3 DNA is TGTGCCAGCAGTGAGCGGGACAGCTCGTACGAGCAGTGCTTC.